Presented here are 4 T cell receptor beta chains from one specimen sequenced in a study of human T cells and chemical hapten exposure. Indicated time point: pre-sensitization, week 0. Treatment defined: therapeutic diphenylcyclopropenone sensitization with weekly scalp DPC. One entry per CDR3 protein, called by TCRdb with MiXCR from the RACE reads. Here the sample spans more than 80,000 distinct CDR3 sequences, roughly 12% being singletons. The input for sequencing was whole blood, taken in connection with sensitization to the hapten diphenylcyclopropenone (DPC). The receptors originated from a woman in her forties or fifties with alopecia areata. Some clones in this sample may be carry-over from other donors' samples.

Ten or more counts support this clonotype. V and J are TRBV6-2 or TRBV6-3 and TRBJ2-7; possibly TRBD2 for D (6 bases). CDR1 and CDR2 from the germline V gene are MNHEY and SVGEGT. The V end lost 0 bases, the J end lost 5 bases, and 14 bases lay between the germline ends. The CDR3 length is 15 residues. The CDR3 DNA reads as TGTGCCAGCAGTTACTCGCCCAGCGGGCTCGACGAGCAGTACTTC. Its translation is CASSYSPSGLDEQYF.

The table lists this clonotype with many counts. V usage is TRBV28 and J usage is TRBJ2-3; maybe TRBD2 (5 bases). The CDR3 is made up of 17 amino acids. Germline loops: CDR1 MDHEN, CDR2 SYDVKM. V dropped 4 bases and J dropped 6 bases, with 23 bases sitting between them. CDR3 loop: CASSSRGSGTLRDTQYF. DNA of the CDR3: TGTGCCAGCAGTTCCCGTGGAAGCGGAACCCTCCGGGATACGCAGTATTTT.

The chain links TRBV2 to TRBJ2-6; TRBD1 matches 9 bases. V lost 10 bases, J lost 0 bases, and 4 bases stayed unmatched. The V gene's germline CDR1 is SNHLY and CDR2 FYNNEI. This CDR3 has 15 residues. In DNA, the CDR3 is TGTGCCACGGACAGGGGTAACTCTGGGGCCAACGTCCTGACTTTC. Translation gives CATDRGNSGANVLTF.

This clonotype appeared a few times. The J gene is TRBJ1-1, the V gene TRBV11-2; 7 bases map to TRBD1. This CDR3 is built from 14 residues. CDR1 SGHAT and CDR2 FQNNGV come from the germline V gene. J lost 1 base, V lost 2 bases, and 1 base had no gene match. DNA of the CDR3: TGTGCCAGCAGCTTAAGGGACAGGAACACTGAAGCTTTCTTT. It specifies CASSLRDRNTEAFF.